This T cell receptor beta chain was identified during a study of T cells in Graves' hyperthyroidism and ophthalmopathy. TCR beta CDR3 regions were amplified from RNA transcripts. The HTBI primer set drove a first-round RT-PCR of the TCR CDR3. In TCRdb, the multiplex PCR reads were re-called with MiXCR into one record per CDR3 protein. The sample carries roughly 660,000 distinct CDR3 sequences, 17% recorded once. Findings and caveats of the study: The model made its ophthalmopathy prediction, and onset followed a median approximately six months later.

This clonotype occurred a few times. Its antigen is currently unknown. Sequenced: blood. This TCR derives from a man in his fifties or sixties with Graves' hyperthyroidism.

CDR3 DNA sequence: TGCGCCAGCAGCGGGCTACATAGCGGGAGGATCGGGGATACGCAGTATTTT. Translated, it gives CASSGLHSGRIGDTQYF. J is TRBJ2-3 and V is TRBV4-3, with TRBD2 matching 10 bases. CDR3 length: 17 residues. Germline V gives CDR1 LGHNA, CDR2 YSLEER. The J segment lost 6 bases and the V segment lost 5 bases, leaving 14 bases of the junction unmatched.